This TCR beta chain was identified in a study of blood T cell repertoires in COVID-19. Looking at the study overall: PBMCs, B-cell-depleted T cells, or T cells were the source of the cDNA or gDNA that made up the material.

In germline, CDR1 is KGHDR, CDR2 SFDVKD. The V and J ends lost 7 bases and 4 bases respectively, with 16 bases between them. The CDR3 totals 15 residues. This clone was detected a few times. The table came from immunoSEQ multiplex PCR; TCRdb's copy has only in-frame clones and leaves some out. This table holds 100,000 to 150,000 clones, about 85% found once. The rearrangement joins TRBV24-1 to TRBJ1-5; possible D gene TRBD1, 5 bases. This TCR was sampled from a man in his forties with active or convalescent COVID-19. Input material: peripheral blood. The CDR3 DNA reads as TGTGCCACCAGCGGCGGGACGGACGGAAATCAGCCCCAGCATTTT. Residues: CATSGGTDGNQPQHF.